Each of the 14 T cell receptor beta chains below was sequenced from the same sample in a study of blood T cell repertoires in COVID-19. The protocol was immunoSEQ multiplex PCR, while the TCRdb copy is restricted to in-frame clones and leaves out a portion. The repertoire includes about 120,000 clones, 80% to 90% of them detected once, and approximately 30% sits in the top ten. The specimen sequenced was peripheral blood. Receptor source: a man between 65 and 85 years old with active or convalescent COVID-19.

The chain has TRBV2 and TRBJ2-7, with 7 bases fitting TRBD2. This CDR3 has 18 residues. Trimming cost V 7 bases and J 2 bases; bases outside gene matches: 20. Germline V gene sequence: CDR1 SNHLY, CDR2 FYNNEI. The CDR3 DNA reads TGTGCCAGCAAGGAACGAGAGGGAGGGTTTTTTCGCACCTACGAGCAGTACTTC. Protein product: CASKEREGGFFRTYEQYF.

The V gene is TRBV4-1, the J gene TRBJ2-1; D is uncertain. The V end was cut by 0 bases, the J end by 2 bases, with 14 bases between. Germline lookup yields CDR1 MGHRA and CDR2 YSYEKL. The CDR3 is 17 amino acids. The CDR3 region is CASSQDLRGSPYNEQFF. The CDR3 DNA reads as TGCGCCAGCAGCCAAGATCTTCGCGGTTCTCCCTACAATGAGCAGTTCTTC.

The chain has TRBV2 and TRBJ1-6; 8 nucleotides match TRBD1. Trimming took 6 bases from V and 7 from J; bases not matched to a gene: 2. CDR1 SNHLY and CDR2 FYNNEI come from the germline V gene. The CDR3 is 13 amino acids. Written as DNA, the CDR3 is TGTGCCAGCAGGGACAGGGCGAATTCACCCCTCCACTTT. Encoded protein: CASRDRANSPLHF.

The J gene is TRBJ1-2, the V gene TRBV24-1, with D possibly TRBD1 on 5 matching bases. With 4 bases removed from V and 8 bases from J, the gap between germline ends came to 10 bases. The CDR3 covers 12 residues. Germline CDR1 and CDR2: KGHDR and SFDVKD. CDR3 protein: CATSDRDKGYTF. The CDR3 nucleotides read TGTGCCACCAGTGACAGGGATAAGGGCTACACCTTC.

The chain's CDR3 is CATSRDGQGNTEAFF. The CDR3 DNA is TGTGCCACCAGCAGAGATGGCCAGGGGAACACTGAAGCTTTCTTT. The rearrangement links TRBV15 to TRBJ1-1, with a tentative D call TRBD1 (5 bases). Trimming took 0 bases from V and 1 from J, leaving 9 bases between them. CDR1 LNHNV and CDR2 YYDKDF come from the germline V gene (reference sequence). This CDR3 is 15 amino acids long.

The chain recombines TRBV3-1 (or the pseudogene TRBV3-2) with TRBJ1-6; D might be TRBD1 (5 bases). The CDR3 sequence is 15 residues long. Trimming removed 0 bases from V and 10 bases from J, with 13 bases in between. Looked up from germline, CDR1 is LGHDT and CDR2 is YNNKEL (reference sequence). The CDR3 bases are TGTGCCAGCAGCCAAGATCTACGGGGGGACTCACCCCTCCACTTT. Translating gives CASSQDLRGDSPLHF.

The rearrangement joins TRBV4-1 to TRBJ2-1, with 16 bases fitting TRBD2. The CDR3 spans 17 residues. Germline V gene sequence: CDR1 MGHRA, CDR2 YSYEKL. With 4 bases clipped from V and 6 bases from J, the junction kept 6 bases outside the gene matches. The CDR3 region has the DNA TGCGCCAGCAGCCCAGCCGGGACTAGCGGGAGGGCCAATGAGCAGTTCTTC. Its protein product is CASSPAGTSGRANEQFF.

The chain is built from TRBV15 and TRBJ2-7, with 13 positions matching TRBD2. J lost 5 bases, V lost 0 bases, and 10 bases had no gene match. Germline V gene sequence: CDR1 LNHNV, CDR2 YYDKDF (reference sequence). The CDR3 extends over 18 amino acids. CDR3 DNA sequence: TGTGCCACCAGCAGAGATCCGGGGGGACTAGCGGGAAGGAACGAGCAGTACTTC. This sequence encodes CATSRDPGGLAGRNEQYF.

This rearrangement joins TRBV2 to TRBJ1-2; the D is unclear. V lost 6 bases, J lost 4 bases, and 9 bases lay in between. Per germline, CDR1 SNHLY and CDR2 FYNNEI. This CDR3 contains 12 residues. CDR3 DNA sequence: TGTGCCAGCAGCCTTAATATCTATGGCTACACCTTC. Translated: CASSLNIYGYTF. The full variable domain, completed using reference TRBV2 and TRBJ1-2, is EPEVTQTPSHQVTQMGQEVILRCVPISNHLYFYWYRQILGQKVEFLVSFYNNEISEKSEIFDDQFSVERPDGSNFTLKIRSTKLEDSAMYFCASSLNIYGYTFGSGTRLTVV.

The CDR3: CASSPTGETYGYTF. The CDR3 DNA reads TGTGCCAGCAGTCCGACAGGGGAAACCTATGGCTACACCTTC. The genes are TRBV6-6 and TRBJ1-2; 8 bases align to TRBD1. The CDR3 length is 14 residues. The V gene's germline CDR1 is MNHNY and CDR2 SVGAGI (reference sequence). Losses at the gene ends were 5 bases for V and 4 bases for J; bases not matched to a gene: 6.

The chain's CDR3 is CASSLTVGVARETQYF. CDR3 bases: TGTGCCAGCAGCTTAACTGTCGGGGTAGCGCGAGAGACCCAGTACTTC. V and J are TRBV7-2 and TRBJ2-5; a possible D gene is TRBD2 (5 bases). V lost 2 bases and J lost 4, with 17 bases in between. Per the germline V gene, CDR1 is SGHTA and CDR2 is FQGNSA. The CDR3 runs 16 residues.

The J gene is TRBJ1-2, the V gene TRBV5-4, with TRBD1 matching 9 bases. From germline, CDR1 is SGHNT and CDR2 YYREEE (reference sequence). V lost 4 bases, J lost 8 bases, and 6 bases stayed unmatched. The CDR3 spans 13 residues. CDR3: CASSANRGPGYTF. The DNA for the CDR3 is TGTGCCAGCAGCGCCAACAGGGGGCCCGGCTACACCTTC.

The chain has TRBV4-2 and TRBJ2-5; TRBD1 matches at 11 bases. The V segment lost 1 base and the J segment 2 bases; nucleotides outside the gene matches: 6. The germline CDR1 and CDR2 sequences are LGHNA and YNFKEQ. The CDR3 extends over 17 amino acids. The DNA of the CDR3 is TGTGCCAGCAGCCAAGTAGGAGGGACAGGGGGTCAAGAGACCCAGTACTTC. Encoded protein: CASSQVGGTGGQETQYF.

This clone has just a few counts. The V gene is TRBV7-9, the J gene TRBJ2-2, with 9 positions matching TRBD1. CDR3 size: 19 residues. Losses at the gene ends were 5 bases for V and 7 bases for J; bases not matched to a gene: 20. Germline CDR1 is SEHNR and CDR2 is FQNEAQ (reference sequence). This CDR3 is CASSPDGWTGDRGGGELFF. Written as DNA, the CDR3 is TGTGCCAGCAGCCCGGACGGTTGGACAGGGGACCGTGGTGGCGGGGAGCTGTTTTTT.